The next 19 T cell receptor beta chains were all read from a single sample in a study of CD8 T cells in ankylosing spondylitis. The study's findings and limits: What seemed typical of ankylosing spondylitis blood was a TCR beta motif built from under 10 highly homologous variants.

MiXCR, applied by TCRdb to the 5' RACE reads, yields one record per CDR3 protein. The sample records about 210,000 distinct CDR3 sequences, just under 7.5% being singletons. Their cognate antigens are unknown. Sequencing was done on a sample of blood, either unsorted or a sorted T cell fraction (not recorded which). The source of these receptors is a male donor with ankylosing spondylitis.

This rearrangement joins TRBV5-5 to TRBJ2-2; D ambiguous. V lost 1 base, J lost 0 bases, and 7 bases lay in between. CDR3 size: 15 residues. From germline, CDR1 is SGHKS and CDR2 YYEKEE (reference sequence). The CDR3 spells CASSLWWANTGELFF. CDR3 in DNA: TGTGCCAGCAGCTTGTGGTGGGCGAACACCGGGGAGCTGTTTTTT.

This clonotype was seen many times. The V call is TRBV7-9, the J call TRBJ2-7, with a tentative D call TRBD1 (6 bases). Deletions cut 5 bases from V and 1 base from J, with 21 bases between. Germline V CDR1 and CDR2: SEHNR, FQNEAQ (reference sequence). The CDR3 is made up of 17 amino acids. The CDR3 spells CASSPALGAMSSYEQYF. In DNA, the CDR3 is TGTGCCAGCAGCCCCGCGCTGGGGGCGATGTCTTCCTACGAGCAGTACTTC.

This clonotype was observed many times. The V and J genes are TRBV6-5 and TRBJ2-2; TRBD1 is a possible D gene (5 bases). CDR3 size: 16 residues. Germline CDR1 MNHEY, CDR2 SVGAGI. Trimming removed 0 bases from V and 5 bases from J, with 13 bases in between. The CDR3 protein is CASSYSTVPRTGELFF. Here the CDR3 DNA reads TGTGCCAGCAGTTACTCGACAGTCCCAAGGACCGGGGAGCTGTTTTTT.

The chain combines TRBV27 with TRBJ2-3, with D unclear. This CDR3 has 14 amino acids. The germline V gene encodes CDR1 MNHEY and CDR2 SMNVEV (reference sequence). Trimming pared 3 bases from V and 5 bases from J, leaving 12 bases between. CDR3 nucleotides: TGTGCCAGCAGTTTGTTGCTTAACGGAGATACGCAGTATTTT. It encodes CASSLLLNGDTQYF.

This clonotype was counted at least ten times. The rearrangement uses TRBV12-3 or TRBV12-4 and TRBJ1-5; TRBD1 matches 8 bases. After removal of 4 bases from V and 6 bases from J, the junction contained 14 bases not matched to a gene. The CDR3 runs to 17 residues. Written as DNA, the CDR3 is TGTGCCAGCAGTTACCGGACAGGGCGGTACGACGGTCAGCCCCAGCATTTT. It is translated as CASSYRTGRYDGQPQHF.

This clonotype was seen ten or more times. The chain links TRBV4-3 to TRBJ1-4, with a tentative D call TRBD1 (6 bases). The germline gives CDR1 LGHNA, CDR2 YSLEER. The CDR3 sequence is 16 residues long. V was cut by 0 bases and J by 6 bases, with 14 bases left in between. Written as DNA, the CDR3 is TGCGCCAGCAGCCAAGACCCAGGGGAAAGTTATGAAAAACTGTTTTTT. It is translated as CASSQDPGESYEKLFF.

This clonotype has at least ten counts. In DNA form, the CDR3 reads TGTGCCAGCAGTGAATTTGGGGGGTCCTACGAGCAGTACTTC. It yields the protein CASSEFGGSYEQYF. The chain has TRBV25-1 and TRBJ2-7; a weak D match, TRBD2 (6 bases). V gave up 1 base and J gave up 1 base, with 8 bases separating them. The CDR3 runs 14 residues. Looked up from germline, CDR1 is MGHDK and CDR2 is SYGVNS.

The chain recombines TRBV28 with TRBJ2-1; D may be TRBD2 (5 bases). Germline CDR1 is MDHEN and CDR2 is SYDVKM. This CDR3 spans 14 amino acids. Between the trimmed V and J ends, which lost 3 bases and 0 bases, there was a span of 6 bases. The CDR3 coding sequence is TGTGCCAGCAGTTTCCGGGACTCCTACAATGAGCAGTTCTTC. The encoded protein is CASSFRDSYNEQFF.

This clonotype was counted at least ten times. The chain uses TRBV6-2 or TRBV6-3 and TRBJ2-7; maybe TRBD1 (6 bases). CDR1 is MNHEY and CDR2 is SVGEGT in the germline V gene. The V gene lost 4 bases and the J gene lost 1 base, with 17 bases spanning the gap. CDR3 length: 16 residues. This CDR3 is CASSLAGIRGSYEQYF. The CDR3 DNA reads as TGTGCCAGCAGTTTAGCAGGGATCAGGGGTTCCTACGAGCAGTACTTC.

This clonotype has a count of ten or more. The V call is TRBV20-1, the J call TRBJ1-1; D unresolved. This CDR3 region has 14 residues. Trimming left V 6 bases short and J 1 base short, with 15 bases between. CDR1 and CDR2 (germline): DFQATT, SNEGSKA (reference sequence). The CDR3 protein is CSAPSRGRNTEAFF. The CDR3 region has the DNA TGCAGTGCCCCCAGCCGAGGGCGGAACACTGAAGCTTTCTTT.

This clonotype was picked up many times. The genes are TRBV5-5 and TRBJ1-5, with unresolved D. The CDR3 consists of 16 residues. Germline CDR1 is SGHKS and CDR2 is YYEKEE (reference sequence). Trimming pared 4 bases from V and 1 base from J, leaving 15 bases between. The DNA of the CDR3 is TGTGCCAGCAGCCTAAGCCAGTTGGTGAGCAATCAGCCCCAGCATTTT. Amino acids: CASSLSQLVSNQPQHF.

This clonotype was seen many times. The genes are TRBV6-1 and TRBJ2-2; D unresolved. Germline CDR1 and CDR2: MNHNS and SASEGT. Trimming took off 8 bases at V and 9 bases at J, with 19 bases between the two ends. The CDR3 runs 14 residues. The CDR3 region is CASHRPALVRELFF. CDR3 sequence (DNA): TGTGCCAGCCACCGCCCAGCCCTCGTCCGGGAGCTGTTTTTT.

This clonotype was counted only a few times. The CDR3 protein is CASSYASGYYEQYF. The CDR3 coding sequence is TGTGCCAGCAGTTACGCTAGCGGATACTACGAGCAGTACTTC. The chain combines TRBV6-2 or TRBV6-3 with TRBJ2-7, with 7 positions matching TRBD2. The trim removed 2 bases at V and 3 bases at J, leaving 4 bases unmatched. This CDR3 contains 14 residues. Germline V gene lookup returns CDR1 MNHEY and CDR2 SVGEGT.

This clonotype was detected many times. The V gene is TRBV24-1, the J gene TRBJ2-5; D is unresolved. The length of the CDR3 is 15 residues. CDR1 is KGHDR, CDR2 SFDVKD, per germline. V lost 0 bases, J lost 1 base, and 8 bases lay in between. In nucleotides, the CDR3 is TGTGCCACCAGTGATTTGGGCGGCGTCCAAGAGACCCAGTACTTC. Translation: CATSDLGGVQETQYF.

The V gene is TRBV9, the J gene TRBJ2-3; D is uncertain. This CDR3 is 12 amino acids long. The V gene's germline CDR1 is SGDLS and CDR2 YYNGEE. V dropped 3 bases and J dropped 2 bases, with 4 bases sitting between them. Written as DNA, the CDR3 is TGTGCCAGCAGCGCAACCACAGATACGCAGTATTTT. Encoded protein: CASSATTDTQYF.

The table lists this clonotype with a few counts. This chain connects TRBV5-1 to TRBJ1-1, with 7 bases lining up with TRBD1. Germline values: CDR1 SGHRS, CDR2 YFSETQ. The CDR3 spans 16 residues. Trimming at V came to 0 bases and at J to 1 base, leaving 6 bases not matched to a gene. CDR3 loop: CASSLGRDSKNTEAFF. For the CDR3, the DNA is TGCGCCAGCAGCTTGGGAAGGGACAGCAAGAACACTGAAGCTTTCTTT.

This clonotype was seen repeatedly, ten times or more. The chain employs TRBV6-5 and TRBJ2-7, with TRBD2 identical over 9 bases. The CDR3 contains 15 residues. CDR1 and CDR2 (germline): MNHEY, SVGAGI. V shed 2 bases, J shed 2 bases, and the junction held 4 bases outside the gene matches. The CDR3 DNA sequence: TGTGCCAGCAGTTACGGGGCTAGCGGGACCTACGAGCAGTACTTC. Amino acid sequence: CASSYGASGTYEQYF.

This clonotype has a count of ten or more. This chain connects TRBV27 to TRBJ2-7; TRBD1 matches 8 bases. Germline V gene lookup returns CDR1 MNHEY and CDR2 SMNVEV (reference sequence). V lost 3 bases and J lost 6; bases outside the gene matches: 4. There are 13 residues in the CDR3. This chain's CDR3 is CASSLDRATEQYF. CDR3 nucleotide sequence: TGTGCCAGCAGTTTGGACAGGGCCACCGAGCAGTACTTC.

This clonotype was recorded many times. The CDR3 nucleotides read TGTGCCAGCAGTTTAATCCCGACAGGGAGCACTGAAGCTTTCTTT. The encoded protein is CASSLIPTGSTEAFF. The chain recombines TRBV28 with TRBJ1-1, with 7 nucleotides matching TRBD1. V shed 2 bases, J shed 4 bases, and the junction held 7 bases outside the gene matches. CDR3 length: 15 amino acids. Germline V gene data show CDR1 as MDHEN and CDR2 as SYDVKM. Full variable domain (missing parts from reference TRBV28 and TRBJ1-1): DVKVTQSSRYLVKRTGEKVFLECVQDMDHENMFWYRQDPGLGLRLIYFSYDVKMKEKGDIPEGYSVSREKKERFSLILESASTNQTSMYLCASSLIPTGSTEAFFGQGTRLTVV.